This T cell receptor (beta chain) was sequenced during a study of high-grade serous ovarian cancer treatment subgroups. Study-wide points: TCR relatedness rose with neoantigen level and trended with mutation load. Without spatial data, bulk sequencing limits insight into HGSC tumor diversity. Only CDR3 was analyzed; CDR1 and CDR2 were not.

Tumor samples were taken before definitive surgery or chemotherapy. Libraries were prepared by immunoSEQ multiplex PCR; TCRdb keeps only in-frame clonotypes and omits some of them. The sample holds roughly 10,000 clones; about 88% are singletons and the top ten take over 1.5%. A note on this clone: The antigen is unknown.

V gave up 2 bases and J gave up 3 bases, with 16 bases separating them. The CDR3 contains 17 residues. Germline V gene data show CDR1 as MGHDK and CDR2 as SYGVNS. The receptor was isolated from a human donor with high-grade serous ovarian cancer. The chain couples TRBV25-1 to TRBJ1-4; no firm D call. Sequencing was carried out using tumor tissue. CDR3 nucleotides: TGTGCCAGCAGTGAACGGGCTGGGAGTTTACCTAATGAAAAACTGTTTTTT. Its protein product is CASSERAGSLPNEKLFF.